These 20 T cell receptor beta chains were sequenced from one sample in a study of CD8 T cells in Susac syndrome. Random hexamers were used to reverse transcribe an amount of roughly 0.45 to 1 ug RNA. TCRdb itself ran the immunoSEQ multiplex PCR reads through MiXCR, one entry per CDR3 protein. This repertoire shows over 130,000 distinct CDR3 sequences, approximately 96% found once; its top ten account for 0.11%. Sequences were obtained from CD4+ T cells from PBMCs. Source of these receptors: a human donor with multiple sclerosis.

This rearrangement joins TRBV9 to TRBJ1-5; D is uncertain. V was trimmed by 0 bases and J by 0 bases, leaving 7 bases between them. The CDR3 totals 15 residues. Germline assignment: CDR1 SGDLS and CDR2 YYNGEE. The CDR3 loop reads CASSVDSYSNQPQHF. Here the CDR3 DNA reads TGTGCCAGCAGCGTAGACTCCTATAGCAATCAGCCCCAGCATTTT.

The V gene is TRBV12-3 or TRBV12-4, the J gene TRBJ1-1; D is possibly TRBD1 (5 bases). Trimming stripped 6 bases from V and 1 base from J, with 9 bases between. The CDR3 runs 13 residues. The CDR3: CASRGTANTEAFF. The CDR3 nucleotides are TGTGCCAGCAGAGGGACGGCGAACACTGAAGCTTTCTTT.

J is TRBJ1-1 and V is TRBV4-1; D remains ambiguous. The germline V and J ends were trimmed by 8 bases and 1 base, with 14 bases remaining between them. CDR1 and CDR2 (germline): MGHRA, YSYEKL. There are 14 residues in the CDR3. DNA of the CDR3: TGCGCCAGCGGTGGCCCCCTAAAGAACACTGAAGCTTTCTTT. This sequence encodes CASGGPLKNTEAFF.

The genes are TRBV29-1 and TRBJ1-5, with 8 nucleotides matching TRBD1. Germline V lookup: CDR1 SQVTM, CDR2 ANQGSEA. The CDR3 runs to 15 residues. Trimming at V came to 6 bases and at J to 0 bases, leaving 7 bases not matched to a gene. Written as DNA, the CDR3 is TGCAGCGTCCGTGGGACAGGTAATAGCAATCAGCCCCAGCATTTT. Amino acid sequence: CSVRGTGNSNQPQHF.

V gene TRBV3-1 combines with J gene TRBJ2-7; 7 bases line up with TRBD2. Trimming at V came to 1 base and at J to 3 bases, leaving 6 bases not matched to a gene. The germline gives CDR1 LGHDT, CDR2 YNNKEL (reference sequence). The CDR3 is 15 amino acids. Written as DNA, the CDR3 is TGTGCCAGCAGCCAAGCACTAGCGCCCCTCTACGAGCAGTACTTC. Translation gives CASSQALAPLYEQYF.

The sample holds a few counts of this clonotype. This chain's CDR3 is CSVAGSSYEQYF. DNA of the CDR3: TGCAGCGTTGCGGGGAGCTCCTACGAGCAGTACTTC. The rearrangement links TRBV29-1 to TRBJ2-7; possibly TRBD2 for D (5 bases). The V gene's germline CDR1 is SQVTM and CDR2 ANQGSEA. V shed 4 bases and J shed 0 bases, with 7 bases lying between them. This CDR3 spans 12 amino acids.

This clonotype was counted a single time. The chain is built from TRBV20-1 and TRBJ2-5; 9 bases are a match to TRBD1. Germline loops: CDR1 DFQATT, CDR2 SNEGSKA (reference sequence). The length of the CDR3 is 15 residues. Germline trimming cut 1 base from V and 3 bases from J; bases unmatched to any gene: 6. The CDR3 DNA is TGCAGTGCTAGAGTAGGGACAGGGCCGAAAGAGACCCAGTACTTC. Protein sequence: CSARVGTGPKETQYF.

V gene TRBV20-1 combines with J gene TRBJ2-5; D possibly corresponds to TRBD2 (5 bases). This CDR3 spans 15 amino acids. The V end was cut by 0 bases, the J end by 5 bases, with 16 bases between. In germline, CDR1 is DFQATT, CDR2 SNEGSKA (reference sequence). The CDR3 protein is CSARDFLGWRETQYF. The CDR3 DNA reads as TGCAGTGCTAGAGATTTTTTGGGTTGGAGGGAGACCCAGTACTTC.

The chain joins TRBV24-1 to TRBJ2-5; 8 bases fit TRBD1. The CDR3 is 15 residues long. With V trimmed by 2 bases and J by 5 bases, 6 bases remained unmatched. Germline-derived CDR1 and CDR2 are KGHDR and SFDVKD. CDR3 in amino acids: CATSDSIRDRETQYF. CDR3 DNA sequence: TGTGCCACCAGTGATTCAATACGGGACAGGGAGACCCAGTACTTC.

V and J are TRBV28 and TRBJ2-6; D is unclear. The CDR3 covers 14 residues. Germline V lookup: CDR1 MDHEN, CDR2 SYDVKM. The V end lost 3 bases, the J end lost 1 base, and 4 bases lay between the germline ends. CDR3 region: CASSFLSGANVLTF. In DNA form, the CDR3 reads TGTGCCAGCAGTTTTTTGTCTGGGGCCAACGTCCTGACTTTC.

V is TRBV20-1 and J is TRBJ2-4; 9 bases line up with TRBD1. This CDR3 spans 16 amino acids. Germline assignment: CDR1 DFQATT and CDR2 SNEGSKA (reference sequence). V was clipped by 2 bases and J by 1 base; unmatched bases: 6. The CDR3 nucleotides are TGCAGTGCTAGACATACCGGGACAGGGGCCAAAAACATTCAGTACTTC. Amino acid sequence: CSARHTGTGAKNIQYF.

J is TRBJ1-2 and V is TRBV30; D remains unclear. This CDR3 is built from 12 residues. The germline V gene encodes CDR1 GTSNPN and CDR2 SVGIG (reference sequence). V dropped 4 bases and J dropped 2 bases, with 8 bases sitting between them. In DNA form, the CDR3 reads TGTGCCTGGAATCTGGGGAACTATGGCTACACCTTC. This codes for CAWNLGNYGYTF.

This clonotype was recorded only once. A read error may produce the germline difference seen at one junction end. The chain is built from TRBV3-1 and TRBJ1-1, with D perhaps TRBD1 (5 bases). The length of the CDR3 is 13 residues. Germline CDR1 reads LGHDT; CDR2 reads YNNKEL (reference sequence). DNA for the CDR3: TGTGCCAGCACCCAAGGGGTCCTGGCTGAAGCTTTCTTT. It is translated as CASTQGVLAEAFF. Supplemented by reference TRBV3-1 and TRBJ1-1, the full variable domain reads DTAVSQTPKYLVTQMGNDKSIKCEQNLGHDTMYWYKQDSKKFLKIMFSYNNKELIINETVPNRFSPKSPDKAHLNLHINSLELGDSAVYFCASTQGVLAEAFFGQGTRLTVV.

This rearrangement joins TRBV3-1 to TRBJ1-6, with 7 bases that match TRBD1. Germline V gives CDR1 LGHDT, CDR2 YNNKEL (reference sequence). The ends lost 4 bases at V and 7 bases at J; junction bases unmatched: 4. This CDR3 has 14 residues. CDR3 amino acids: CASSLGQKNSPLHF. The CDR3 DNA sequence: TGTGCCAGCAGCCTGGGACAGAAAAATTCACCCCTCCACTTT.

The CDR3 region is CASSRSYTQYF. The DNA of the CDR3 is TGTGCCAGCAGCCGGTCCTATACGCAGTATTTT. The chain employs TRBV14 and TRBJ2-3; D ambiguous. V was cut by 4 bases and J by 7 bases, with 6 bases left in between. Germline V gene sequence: CDR1 SGHDN, CDR2 FVKESK. The CDR3 runs 11 residues.

The rearrangement joins TRBV3-1 to TRBJ2-3; no clear D gene. The germline V gene encodes CDR1 LGHDT and CDR2 YNNKEL (reference sequence). V was clipped by 3 bases and J by 13 bases, with 17 bases between them. CDR3 length: 13 residues. The CDR3 protein is CASSQSVPNREYF. Written as DNA, the CDR3 is TGTGCCAGCAGCCAGTCGGTCCCCAACCGGGAGTATTTT.

The gene calls are TRBV2 and TRBJ2-1; D not resolved. V gave up 4 bases and J gave up 7 bases, with 11 bases separating them. CDR3 length: 13 residues. Germline lookup yields CDR1 SNHLY and CDR2 FYNNEI. CDR3 coding DNA: TGTGCCAGCAGTGGTCCCCTTTGGAATGAGCAGTTCTTC. This gives the protein CASSGPLWNEQFF.

The chain employs TRBV7-9 and TRBJ1-1, with D possibly matching TRBD1 (5 bases). With 4 bases removed from V and 4 bases from J, the gap between germline ends came to 13 bases. This CDR3 is 14 amino acids long. CDR1 is SEHNR and CDR2 is FQNEAQ in the germline V gene (reference sequence). CDR3: CASSSRGELTEAFF. The CDR3 coding sequence is TGTGCCAGCAGCTCCCGGGGGGAACTCACTGAAGCTTTCTTT.

CDR3 bases: TGCAGCGTTGTACAGGGAAACAATCAGCCCCAGCATTTT. Translating it yields CSVVQGNNQPQHF. The chain is built from TRBV29-1 and TRBJ1-5; TRBD1 might be the D (6 bases). This CDR3 contains 13 residues. CDR1 SQVTM and CDR2 ANQGSEA come from the germline V gene. V lost 4 bases and J lost 3, with 10 bases in between.

The V gene is TRBV7-9, the J gene TRBJ2-1; 10 bases are shared with TRBD2. The germline CDR1 and CDR2 sequences are SEHNR and FQNEAQ (reference sequence). This CDR3 comprises 16 residues. V dropped 5 bases and J dropped 7; count of bases not matched to a gene: 11. The CDR3 reads CASSQAAGLANNEQFF. The CDR3 DNA follows: TGTGCCAGCAGCCAAGCGGCGGGACTAGCGAATAATGAGCAGTTCTTC.